This T cell receptor beta chain was captured by sequencing in a study of human T cells and chemical hapten exposure. Study-wide points: Unchanged with DPC sensitization were TCRs above 1 in 1000 frequency. Because they had alopecia, donors may respond immunologically unlike healthy people.

This clonotype was seen many times. What it binds is not known. TCRdb independently ran MiXCR on the RACE reads; one entry per CDR3 protein. The sample carries 39,000 or so distinct CDR3 sequences, 4% recorded once. As for time point: patch test 1, 2 weeks after DPC sensitization. The treatment is: therapeutic diphenylcyclopropenone sensitization with weekly scalp DPC. Total RNA was extracted from unfractionated whole blood. J gave up 6 bases and V 1 base, and 3 bases lay outside the gene matches. This CDR3 comprises 14 residues. This sequence originates from a man aged 50 or older with alopecia areata. Some clones in this sample may be carry-over from other donors' samples. Sequenced here: whole blood, sampled in connection with sensitization to the hapten diphenylcyclopropenone (DPC). This chain uses TRBV12-3 or TRBV12-4 with TRBJ2-1; 7 positions match TRBD1. CDR3 nucleotides: TGTGCCAGCAGTTTAGAGGGGGCCTCCAATGAGCAGTTCTTC. It specifies CASSLEGASNEQFF.